A single sample is the source of the 20 T cell receptor beta chains below, sequenced in a study of post-analysis software for immune sequencing data. General study results and limits: A handful of TRBV segments were more frequent in patients than controls; TRBV5-6, TRBV5-1 and TRBV20-1 belonged to this group.

No antigen has been assigned to these receptors. Libraries were made from TCR beta cDNA, and they carried unique molecular identifiers. TCRdb reanalysed the PCR reads using MiXCR and keeps one entry per CDR3 protein. This sample has about 820,000 distinct CDR3 sequences, with around 50% found just once. Sequenced: blood. The source of these receptors is a girl aged 10 to 17 with multiple sclerosis.

The V call is TRBV18, the J call TRBJ2-3, with 7 bases aligning to TRBD1. Germline CDR1 reads KGHSH; CDR2 reads LQKENI. V trimming: 5 bases; J trimming: 0 bases; junction bases outside the gene matches: 5. The CDR3 has 15 residues. Written as DNA, the CDR3 is TGTGCCAGCTCAATACAGGGGATAAGCACAGATACGCAGTATTTT. This translates into CASSIQGISTDTQYF.

This clonotype is a singleton in its sample. V and J are TRBV27 and TRBJ1-1, with 9 nucleotides matching TRBD1. V dropped 5 bases and J dropped 2; count of bases not matched to a gene: 6. The CDR3 sequence is 15 residues long. The V gene's germline CDR1 is MNHEY and CDR2 SMNVEV (reference sequence). CDR3 nucleotides: TGTGCCAGCAGTCATACAGGGGGCATTAACACTGAAGCTTTCTTT. Its protein is CASSHTGGINTEAFF.

This clonotype was observed a few times. The chain is built from TRBV29-1 and TRBJ2-1; D is unclear. Between the trimmed V and J ends, which lost 7 bases and 6 bases, there was a span of 7 bases. The CDR3 has 10 residues. Per the germline V gene, CDR1 is SQVTM and CDR2 is ANQGSEA. The CDR3 loop is CSGIINEQFF. The DNA of the CDR3 is TGCAGCGGGATAATCAATGAGCAGTTCTTC.

The chain links TRBV5-1 to TRBJ2-3; possibly TRBD2 for D (6 bases). This CDR3 is built from 14 residues. Trimming took off 4 bases at V and 6 bases at J, with 15 bases between the two ends. Germline V CDR1 and CDR2: SGHRS, YFSETQ. The DNA for the CDR3 is TGCGCCAGCAGCCCCTTTGGGGGGTCGGATACGCAGTATTTT. Its translation: CASSPFGGSDTQYF.

This chain connects TRBV20-1 to TRBJ2-7; maybe TRBD2 (6 bases). The J call is in doubt because the DNA end fits TRBJ2-4 better. The CDR3 is 14 amino acids. CDR1 and CDR2 (germline): DFQATT, SNEGSKA (reference sequence). In DNA form, the CDR3 reads TGCAGTGCCCCCGTTGGCGGGATAGTAAACATTCAGTACTTC. Translating it yields CSAPVGGIVNIQYF.

The CDR3 DNA sequence: TGTGCCAGCAGTTTAGACGGACAAGGGTTGTATAGTGGCTACACCTTC. Its translation is CASSLDGQGLYSGYTF. The rearrangement joins TRBV27 to TRBJ1-2; possible D gene TRBD1, 5 bases. Trimming pared 2 bases from V and 7 bases from J, leaving 20 bases between. The V gene's germline CDR1 is MNHEY and CDR2 SMNVEV (reference sequence). This CDR3 has 16 amino acids.

The chain recombines TRBV5-1 with TRBJ1-5, with 11 bases aligning to TRBD1. The junction had 7 bases not matched to a gene; V was cut back by 6 bases and J by 5 bases. The CDR3 has 15 residues. The germline V gene encodes CDR1 SGHRS and CDR2 YFSETQ. CDR3 amino acids: CASKRTGGGDQPQHF. In DNA, the CDR3 is TGCGCCAGCAAAAGGACAGGGGGCGGCGATCAGCCCCAGCATTTT.

In this sample, this clonotype turned up a few times. The CDR3 DNA reads TGCAGCGTCCAGGGGGTGGGGTGGACCGCTGAAGCTTTCTTT. The encoded protein is CSVQGVGWTAEAFF. This chain connects TRBV29-1 to TRBJ1-1, with TRBD1 matching over 7 bases. Trimming cost V 6 bases and J 6 bases; bases outside gene matches: 13. CDR1 is SQVTM, CDR2 ANQGSEA, per germline. The CDR3 consists of 14 residues.

The rearrangement joins TRBV24-1 to TRBJ2-3, with D uncertain. The CDR3 totals 11 residues. Germline CDR1 reads KGHDR; CDR2 reads SFDVKD. Between the trimmed V and J ends, which lost 4 bases and 3 bases, there was a span of 1 base. The CDR3 reads CATSETDTQYF. Written as DNA, the CDR3 is TGTGCCACCAGTGAGACAGATACGCAGTATTTT.

The chain uses TRBV27 and TRBJ2-1; TRBD2 matches 10 bases. The CDR3 covers 16 residues. V shed 8 bases and J 2 bases; nucleotides not matched to a gene: 9. Germline V gene data show CDR1 as MNHEY and CDR2 as SMNVEV (reference sequence). Here the CDR3 reads CASSLSGRSPYNEQFF. For the CDR3, the DNA is TGTGCCAGCTCCCTTAGCGGGAGGAGCCCCTACAATGAGCAGTTCTTC.

CDR3 coding DNA: TGCGCCAGCGCCCCCCTCAGGGGGACCGAAGCTTTCTTT. Translation gives CASAPLRGTEAFF. This chain uses TRBV5-1 with TRBJ1-1; 7 positions agree with TRBD1. This CDR3 region has 13 residues. V shed 7 bases, J shed 8 bases, and the junction held 11 bases outside the gene matches. The germline CDR1 and CDR2 sequences are SGHRS and YFSETQ.

This clonotype was counted a few times. This chain connects TRBV3-1 to TRBJ1-2; D is possibly TRBD1 (5 bases). CDR3 length equals 12 residues. CDR1 is LGHDT, CDR2 YNNKEL, per germline (reference sequence). With 3 bases removed from V and 8 bases from J, the gap between germline ends came to 10 bases. CDR3: CASSHGGNGYTF. In DNA form, the CDR3 reads TGTGCCAGCAGCCACGGGGGTAACGGCTACACCTTC.

This sequence joins TRBV5-1 and TRBJ1-2, with D perhaps TRBD1 (5 bases). The CDR3 sequence is 15 residues long. Per germline, CDR1 SGHRS and CDR2 YFSETQ. V was trimmed by 0 bases and J by 4 bases, leaving 13 bases between them. DNA for the CDR3: TGCGCCAGCAGCTTGGAAGGGGCGGATGGCTATGGCTACACCTTC. This sequence encodes CASSLEGADGYGYTF.

The chain couples TRBV27 to TRBJ2-5, with 10 bases that match TRBD1. V trimming: 5 bases; J trimming: 2 bases; junction bases outside the gene matches: 8. Germline CDR1 is MNHEY and CDR2 is SMNVEV (reference sequence). This CDR3 region has 16 residues. The CDR3 DNA reads as TGTGCCAGCAGTCCGCGGACAGGGGGTTGGCAAGAGACCCAGTACTTC. It specifies CASSPRTGGWQETQYF.

The chain links TRBV5-1 to TRBJ1-6; no firm D call. V lost 0 bases and J 7 bases, leaving 8 bases between the germline ends. Per germline, CDR1 SGHRS and CDR2 YFSETQ. The CDR3 loop spans 14 amino acids. The CDR3 DNA reads as TGCGCCAGCAGCTTGGGGGTCCGGAATTCACCCCTCCACTTT. The encoded protein is CASSLGVRNSPLHF.

This sequence joins TRBV6-1 and TRBJ1-5; 7 bases agree with TRBD1. The length of the CDR3 is 13 residues. V was clipped by 5 bases and J by 6 bases; unmatched bases: 4. Germline-derived CDR1 and CDR2 are MNHNS and SASEGT. CDR3 residues: CASSMHRGQPQHF. CDR3 nucleotide sequence: TGTGCCAGCAGTATGCACAGGGGTCAGCCCCAGCATTTT.

The chain uses TRBV27 and TRBJ2-7, with 7 positions matching TRBD2. Germline loops: CDR1 MNHEY, CDR2 SMNVEV (reference sequence). Trimming took 4 bases from V and 2 from J; bases not matched to a gene: 8. The CDR3 runs to 15 residues. CDR3 coding DNA: TGTGCCAGCAGTTGGTCTAGCGGCGGGCCCTACGAGCAGTACTTC. This codes for CASSWSSGGPYEQYF.

There are a few counts of this clonotype. The rearrangement uses TRBV20-1 and TRBJ2-4; D remains unclear. Germline loops: CDR1 DFQATT, CDR2 SNEGSKA (reference sequence). CDR3 length: 13 amino acids. Deletions cut 1 base from V and 0 bases from J, with 4 bases between. The CDR3 sequence: CSARAGAKNIQYF. The CDR3 nucleotides are TGCAGTGCTAGAGCGGGAGCCAAAAACATTCAGTACTTC.

V gene TRBV7-9 combines with J gene TRBJ2-1; D not certain. The CDR3 has 12 amino acids. Germline V gene lookup returns CDR1 SEHNR and CDR2 FQNEAQ (reference sequence). Trimming left V 4 bases short and J 9 bases short, with 10 bases between. The CDR3: CASSSSLVEQFF. The CDR3 coding sequence is TGTGCCAGCAGCTCGAGTTTGGTTGAGCAGTTCTTC. The full variable domain, its missing parts supplied by reference TRBV7-9 and TRBJ2-1, is DTGVSQNPRHKITKRGQNVTFRCDPISEHNRLYWYRQTLGQGPEFLTYFQNEAQLEKSRLLSDRFSAERPKGSFSTLEIQRTEQGDSAMYLCASSSSLVEQFFGPGTRLTVL.

This chain connects TRBV20-1 to TRBJ2-7; 11 nucleotides line up with TRBD1. V gave up 4 bases and J gave up 4 bases; unmatched junction bases: 9. Germline CDR1 is DFQATT and CDR2 is SNEGSKA (reference sequence). This CDR3 has 15 amino acids. The CDR3 here is CSATPRDRGVYEQYF. The CDR3 region has the DNA TGCAGTGCTACACCTAGGGACAGGGGGGTGTACGAGCAGTACTTC.